The source of this TCR beta chain is a study of T cell responses to AZD1222 COVID-19 vaccine. The germline V gene encodes CDR1 LNHNV and CDR2 YYDKDF (reference sequence). The CDR3 sequence is 16 residues long. V lost 0 bases and J 4 bases, leaving 13 bases between the germline ends. Produced via immunoSEQ multiplex PCR; TCRdb's table is partial and in-frame only. There are over 100,000 clones in the sample; over 75% occur only once, and around 9% lies in the top ten. Study-level points and caveats: The sample set comprised mostly white British donors with more females, and clonal diversity was possibly underestimated. Spike-wide vaccine-associated CD4 TCRs dominated at 160-218 and 743-854. Sampling captured repertoires only after the peak T cell response.

This clone has only one observation. Its antigen is still unknown. The specimen was peripheral blood, collected on day 0 of AZD1222 vaccination. The chain recombines TRBV15 with TRBJ1-3; D is possibly TRBD1 (5 bases). This clonotype was sampled from an adult in good health. The CDR3 sequence is CATSRDGAGPGNTIYF. The DNA of the CDR3 is TGTGCCACCAGCAGAGATGGGGCAGGGCCGGGAAACACCATATATTTT.